This T cell receptor (beta chain) stems from a study of blood T cell repertoires in COVID-19. Study information: Samples of COVID-19 (acute and convalescent) were obtained from the United States, Italy and Spain. PBMCs, B-cell-depleted T cells, or T cells were the source of the cDNA or gDNA that made up the material.

The CDR3 sequence is 15 residues long. The junction had 5 bases not matched to a gene; V was cut back by 1 base and J by 7 bases. CDR1 and CDR2 (germline): SNHLY, FYNNEI. Original processing methods: Researchers report that nucleated cell counts were estimated from reference gene primer amplification. The method was immunoSEQ multiplex PCR; TCRdb's version includes in-frame clones alone and lacks a portion of them. That table supplies the V and J calls and clone size; D and trimming were determined from the DNA. The repertoire consists of approximately 260,000 clones, with roughly nine tenths occurring once and the leading ten covering roughly 4.8%.

The sequence came from a woman aged 40-49 years who had recovered from COVID-19. Sequencing input: peripheral blood. This sequence joins TRBV2 and TRBJ2-3; TRBD2 matches at 10 bases. In DNA form, the CDR3 reads TGTGCCAGCAGTGAAGGGTCTAGCGGGGGAAATACGCAGTATTTT. This sequence encodes CASSEGSSGGNTQYF.